The entry below gives a single T cell receptor beta chain sequence along with its context. This CDR3 is 15 amino acids long. The V and J ends lost 3 bases and 1 base, in that order; junction bases with no gene match: 2. In germline, CDR1 is MDHEN, CDR2 SYDVKM. Vbeta (60) and Jbeta (13) primers were used in the PCR. Data came from immunoSEQ multiplex PCR; TCRdb stores just in-frame clones and leaves some out. The table records roughly 100,000 clones, 60% to 85% of them present only once. The entry originates in a study of cytomegalovirus exposure and HLA in healthy donors. Overall study context: Of the donors genotyped, 398 in all, around 76% fell in the Caucasian-associated ancestry cluster.

The rearrangement links TRBV28 to TRBJ2-3; 9 bases agree with TRBD1. Material for sequencing was PBMCs. The receptor was isolated from a middle-aged man in good health and CMV-seronegative. The DNA for the CDR3 is TGTGCCAGCAGTTTTTACAGGGGGCGCACAGATACGCAGTATTTT. Translation: CASSFYRGRTDTQYF. The full variable domain, rest sourced from reference TRBV28 and TRBJ2-3, is DVKVTQSSRYLVKRTGEKVFLECVQDMDHENMFWYRQDPGLGLRLIYFSYDVKMKEKGDIPEGYSVSREKKERFSLILESASTNQTSMYLCASSFYRGRTDTQYFGPGTRLTVL.